This record looks at one T cell receptor (beta chain) sequence and its context. It has no known antigen specificity. Qualities for individual bases were not recorded, and no much larger clone is one base off. Another Seattle source contributed samples from volunteer blood donors who had recovered from COVID-19. Collaborating institutions collected whole blood in K2EDTA tubes following their own protocols. For TCRbeta analysis, collaborator samples were shipped as frozen whole blood, as isolated PBMCs, or as DNA extracted from either sample type. The source of the sample is a study of blood T cell repertoires in COVID-19 (dated by TCRdb to about 2020). As for the study more broadly: Samples covering the acute and convalescent phases of COVID-19 were provided by collaborators in the United States, Italy and Spain. The prospective study material was composed of cDNA or gDNA derived from T cells, B-cell-depleted T cells, or PBMCs. The dataset comprised deeply sampled blood TCRbeta repertoires from subjects exposed to, actively infected with, or recovered from COVID-19. The repertoires were made available in a free public database intended to serve as a resource for research on the immune response to SARS-CoV-2. Samples came from the ongoing ImmuneRACE study (first 160 participants) plus 1,254 subjects from 6 global collaborators. Sample metadata almost always included a de-identified subject ID, COVID-19 status, age in years and sex. Where available, HLA class I and class II types were obtained from metadata supplied by the sample provider rather than from assay-based typing. The paper as a whole reports these results and caveats: Clinical and demographic metadata were provided uncurated, with the amount varying by source and participant.

TCRbeta CDR3 regions were amplified from genomic DNA by means of the immunoSEQ Assay, a bias-controlled multiplex PCR. Per the authors' processing: The number of nucleated cells in each sample was estimated from the amplification of reference gene primers within the assay. To quantify the absolute abundance of each unique TCRbeta CDR3 rearrangement, sequence reads were collapsed and filtered. For each sample, productive Simpson clonality was calculated as the square root of Simpson's diversity index across productive rearrangements. TCRdb provides this immuneACCESS table in a form limited to in-frame rearrangements. Some clones are lacking; in checked studies, under half of them reflect an unresolved V gene, and why the rest are absent is not known. From that table come the V and J calls and clone size; the DNA was used to work out D and trimming. The sample table shows hundreds of thousands of clones, and 70% to 90% are seen once. The ten largest clones take up 0.95% to 1% of the sample.

V was cut back by 4 bases and J by 5 bases, leaving a gap of 17 bases between them. Reading from cysteine to phenylalanine, the CDR3 counts 15 amino acids. Only the CDR3 DNA stays, 45 bases, in frame from base 1. CDR1 and CDR2 are read off the germline V gene as SGHTA and FQGTGA. Input material: peripheral blood. This sequence was found in a woman aged 40-49 years who had recovered from COVID-19. This chain joins TRBV7-3 to TRBJ2-5; tentative D gene TRBD1, with 6 bases matching. CDR3 region: CASSSGQPRGETQYF. The DNA sequence is given as TGTGCCAGCAGCTCCGGACAGCCCCGAGGGGAGACCCAGTACTTC.